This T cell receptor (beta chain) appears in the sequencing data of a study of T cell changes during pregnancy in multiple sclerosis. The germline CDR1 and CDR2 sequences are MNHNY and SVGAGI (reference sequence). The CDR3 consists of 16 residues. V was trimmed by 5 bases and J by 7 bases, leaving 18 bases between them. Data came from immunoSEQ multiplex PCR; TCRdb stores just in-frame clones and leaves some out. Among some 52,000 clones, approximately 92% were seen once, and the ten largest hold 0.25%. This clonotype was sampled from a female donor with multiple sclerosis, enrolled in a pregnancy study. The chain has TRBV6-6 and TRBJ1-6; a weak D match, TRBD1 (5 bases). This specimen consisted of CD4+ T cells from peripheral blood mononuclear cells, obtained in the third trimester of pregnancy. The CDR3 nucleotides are TGTGCCAGCAGTCAAGGGGACTTTTGGGGAAATTCACCCCTCCACTTT. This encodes CASSQGDFWGNSPLHF.